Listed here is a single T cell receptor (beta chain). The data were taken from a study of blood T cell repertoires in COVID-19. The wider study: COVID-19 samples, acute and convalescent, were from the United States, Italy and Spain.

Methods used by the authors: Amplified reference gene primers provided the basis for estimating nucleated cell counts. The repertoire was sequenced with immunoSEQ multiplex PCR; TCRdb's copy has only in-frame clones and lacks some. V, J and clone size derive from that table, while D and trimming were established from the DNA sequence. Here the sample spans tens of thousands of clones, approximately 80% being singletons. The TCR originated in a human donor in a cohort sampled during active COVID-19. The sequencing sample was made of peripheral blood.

The CDR3 bases are TGTGCCAGCAGCGCGGGGACTAGCGGGAGGTTCGAGCAGTACTTC. Translation: CASSAGTSGRFEQYF. This chain joins TRBV9 and TRBJ2-7; 15 bases are shared with TRBD2. The germline gives CDR1 SGDLS, CDR2 YYNGEE. V dropped 3 bases and J dropped 6; count of bases not matched to a gene: 4. The CDR3 consists of 15 residues.